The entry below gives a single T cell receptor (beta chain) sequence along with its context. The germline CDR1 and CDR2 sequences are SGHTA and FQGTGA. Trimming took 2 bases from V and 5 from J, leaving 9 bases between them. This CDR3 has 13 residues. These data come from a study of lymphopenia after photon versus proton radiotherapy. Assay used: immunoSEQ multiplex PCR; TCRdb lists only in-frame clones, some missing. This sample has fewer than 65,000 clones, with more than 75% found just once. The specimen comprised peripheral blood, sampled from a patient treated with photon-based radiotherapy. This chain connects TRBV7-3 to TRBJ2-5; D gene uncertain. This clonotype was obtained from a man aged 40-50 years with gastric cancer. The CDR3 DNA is TGTGCCAGCAGCTTATATCCCGGGGAGACCCAGTACTTC. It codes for CASSLYPGETQYF.